This is a list of T cell receptor beta chains from one sample in a study of T-cell reconstitution after alpha-beta-depleted transplantation in children. TCRdb reprocessed the PCR reads with MiXCR, giving one entry per CDR3 protein. The sample carries more than 200,000 distinct CDR3 sequences, 25% recorded once. The input for sequencing was PBMCs, taken before TCRalphabeta/CD19-depleted stem cell transplant. These receptors were taken from a girl aged 2-15 years with Fanconi anemia, due to receive a stem cell transplant. Both conserved end residues are part of each CDR3. D genes are given only for firm matches. Size is omitted from some rows. Given values are once, few, many or a class for expanded clones.

j_call d_call clone_size v_call cdr3_aa cdr3_nt
TRBJ2-3 TRBD2 few TRBV25-1 CASSERGFERGSPDTQYF TGTGCCAGCAGTGAACGAGGCTTTGAGCGGGGGAGTCCAGATACGCAGTATTTT
TRBJ1-3 NA many TRBV20-1 CSASHYRGVSGNTIYF TGCAGTGCCAGTCATTACAGAGGGGTGTCTGGAAACACCATATATTTT
TRBJ2-1 NA many TRBV29-1 CSVFNRGNNEQFF TGCAGCGTCTTTAACAGAGGGAACAATGAGCAGTTCTTC
TRBJ2-5 NA NA TRBV28 CASNPGYQETQYF TGTGCCAGCAACCCAGGCTACCAAGAGACCCAGTACTTC
TRBJ2-5 NA many TRBV29-1 CSVGGSPQETQYF TGCAGCGTTGGAGGCAGCCCGCAAGAGACCCAGTACTTC
TRBJ2-2 NA NA TRBV7-3 CASSPILGNTGELFF TGTGCCAGCAGTCCTATCCTTGGGAACACCGGGGAGCTGTTTTTT
TRBJ2-7 TRBD1 many TRBV7-2 CASTDRGLYEQYF TGTGCCAGCACTGACAGGGGGCTTTACGAGCAGTACTTC
TRBJ1-3 TRBD1 NA TRBV29-1 CSVAGTGKNTIYF TGCAGCGTTGCCGGGACAGGGAAAAACACCATATATTTT
TRBJ1-5 NA NA TRBV20-1 CSASYPSNQPQHF TGCAGTGCTAGTTATCCTAGCAATCAGCCCCAGCATTTT
TRBJ2-1 NA many TRBV12-3/TRBV12-4 CASGDNEQFF TGTGCCAGCGGGGACAATGAGCAGTTCTTC
TRBJ1-2 NA NA TRBV10-3 CAIGPQSYGYTF TGTGCCATCGGTCCCCAATCCTACGGCTACACCTTC
TRBJ2-5 NA many TRBV21-1 CASSKEYRDRGTQYF TGTGCCAGCAGCAAAGAATATCGGGACCGCGGGACCCAGTACTTC
TRBJ2-7 NA few TRBV10-3 CAISEASSYEQYF TGTGCCATCAGTGAGGCCAGCTCCTACGAGCAGTACTTC
TRBJ2-1 NA many TRBV5-1 CASSTHPSASSYNEQFF TGCGCCAGCAGCACACACCCTAGCGCGAGCTCCTACAATGAGCAGTTCTTC
TRBJ2-1 NA NA TRBV6-1 CASSTGLIVANEQFF TGTGCCAGCAGTACCGGACTAATCGTTGCCAATGAGCAGTTCTTC
TRBJ2-2 TRBD2 NA TRBV11-2 CASRQGRAATGELFF TGTGCCAGCAGGCAAGGGAGGGCCGCCACCGGGGAGCTGTTTTTT
TRBJ2-5 NA NA TRBV4-1 CASSQDLVGIKNLETQHF TGCGCCAGCAGCCAAGATCTCGTCGGAATTAAGAATTTAGAGACCCAGCACTTC
TRBJ1-6 NA many TRBV4-2 CASSYETGYNSPLHF TGTGCCAGCAGTTACGAAACAGGGTATAATTCACCCCTCCACTTT
TRBJ2-7 NA NA TRBV19 CASRGGRTYEQYF TGTGCCAGCAGGGGAGGGCGAACCTACGAGCAGTACTTC
TRBJ2-1 TRBD2 many TRBV20-1 CSASTSGDHNEQFF TGCAGTGCTAGTACTAGCGGGGACCACAATGAGCAGTTCTTC
TRBJ2-7 NA NA TRBV5-1 CASSLEAGAYYEQYF TGCGCCAGCAGCTTGGAGGCAGGGGCCTACTACGAGCAGTACTTC
TRBJ2-3 NA many TRBV29-1 CSVDVGSSTTDTQYF TGCAGCGTTGACGTGGGGTCATCCACCACAGATACGCAGTATTTT
TRBJ2-3 NA few TRBV29-1 CSVRSTDTQYF TGCAGCGTCCGGTCCACAGATACGCAGTATTTT
TRBJ1-2 TRBD1 few TRBV29-1 CSVDGGQGLRYTF TGCAGCGTTGACGGAGGACAGGGTCTGCGCTACACCTTC
TRBJ2-2 NA NA TRBV7-2 CASSLLGATPGELFF TGTGCCAGCAGCTTATTAGGAGCTACACCCGGGGAGCTGTTTTTT
TRBJ2-2 TRBD2 NA TRBV28 CASSFTGGLNTGELFF TGTGCCAGCAGTTTCACGGGGGGACTGAACACCGGGGAGCTGTTTTTT
TRBJ1-6 NA NA TRBV11-2 CATQGAYNSPLHF TGTGCCACTCAAGGGGCCTATAATTCACCCCTCCACTTT
TRBJ2-5 NA many TRBV7-8 CASSLSSWGDSTQYF TGTGCCAGCAGTCTTAGTTCATGGGGGGACAGTACCCAGTACTTC
TRBJ2-1 NA few TRBV29-1 CSVAKAAGTYNEQFF TGCAGCGTTGCGAAAGCGGCAGGGACTTACAATGAGCAGTTCTTC
TRBJ2-7 TRBD2 NA TRBV20-1 CSASGGLNEQYF TGCAGTGCTTCGGGGGGGTTGAACGAGCAGTACTTC
TRBJ2-7 NA few TRBV4-2 CAISSRLLSYEQYF TGTGCCATCAGCTCCCGGCTCCTTTCCTACGAGCAGTACTTC
TRBJ2-7 TRBD1 NA TRBV29-1 CSVPTGERQYF TGCAGCGTTCCTACAGGGGAAAGGCAGTACTTC
TRBJ2-1 TRBD2 many TRBV29-1 CSVEAGLAGGGNEQFF TGCAGCGTTGAAGCCGGACTAGCGGGAGGTGGAAATGAGCAGTTCTTC
TRBJ1-1 NA many TRBV6-5 CASIPHGGVDEAFF TGTGCCAGCATCCCCCACGGCGGGGTGGATGAAGCTTTCTTT
TRBJ2-1 TRBD1 few TRBV20-1 CSARRDREHRQFF TGCAGTGCTAGGAGGGACAGAGAACATAGGCAGTTCTTC
TRBJ2-3 TRBD2 NA TRBV20-1 CSARDPRGTDTQYF TGCAGTGCTAGAGATCCGCGGGGGACAGATACGCAGTATTTT
TRBJ1-5 TRBD1 many TRBV20-1 CSAREGGSNQPQHF TGCAGTGCTAGAGAAGGGGGCAGCAATCAGCCCCAGCATTTT
TRBJ2-7 NA many TRBV29-1 CSVAGRGSASYEQYF TGCAGCGTGGCTGGACGGGGCTCAGCTTCCTACGAGCAGTACTTC
TRBJ2-7 NA NA TRBV18 CASSPGLSSYEQYF TGTGCCAGCTCACCGGGGCTCAGCTCCTACGAGCAGTACTTC
TRBJ2-3 TRBD2 NA TRBV10-3 CAISESGGVTDTQYF TGTGCCATCAGTGAGTCGGGGGGGGTTACAGATACGCAGTATTTT
TRBJ2-5 NA NA TRBV5-1 CASSRTSETQYF TGCGCCAGCAGTAGGACTTCGGAGACCCAGTACTTC
TRBJ2-1 TRBD2 NA TRBV20-1 CSARDPGLAVTYNEQFF TGCAGTGCTAGAGATCCGGGGCTAGCGGTGACCTACAATGAGCAGTTCTTC
TRBJ2-5 NA few TRBV12-3/TRBV12-4 CASGRGAKKETQYF TGTGCCAGCGGACGGGGGGCCAAAAAAGAGACCCAGTACTTC
TRBJ2-3 NA NA TRBV6-2/TRBV6-3 CASSRQEISTDTQYF TGTGCCAGCAGTCGACAGGAAATAAGCACAGATACGCAGTATTTT
TRBJ2-1 TRBD2 NA TRBV20-1 CSASPSGNNEQFF TGCAGTGCTAGCCCTAGCGGCAACAATGAGCAGTTCTTC